The 27 T cell receptor beta chains reported below all come from one sample, sequenced in a study of response to subunit inactivated influenza vaccine. A single record per CDR3 protein comes from TCRdb applying MiXCR to the RT-PCR reads. The top ten clones hold approximately 11% of a sample with about 830,000 distinct CDR3 sequences, less than 20% of them seen once. The sample consisted of PBMCs from blood, taken roughly 5 days after vaccination. The receptors were sampled from a man aged 50 to 59 who received an inactivated influenza vaccine.

This clonotype was seen more than once but under ten times. This chain uses TRBV7-2 with TRBJ2-5; a possible D gene is TRBD1 (7 bases). Germline assignment: CDR1 SGHTA and CDR2 FQGNSA. The CDR3 has 17 amino acids. The germline V and J ends were trimmed by 1 base and 4 bases, with 19 bases remaining between them. CDR3 bases: TGTGCCAGCAGCTTAGTTGTGACAGGGAGGAGGGTAGAGACCCAGTACTTC. Translation gives CASSLVVTGRRVETQYF.

This clonotype occurred once. The chain has TRBV4-3 and TRBJ1-1; D gene ambiguous. CDR1 and CDR2 (germline): LGHNA, YSLEER. The V end was cut by 0 bases, the J end by 0 bases, with 8 bases between. The CDR3 sequence is 15 residues long. This chain's CDR3 is CASSQEVRLNTEAFF. CDR3 nucleotide sequence: TGCGCCAGCAGCCAAGAGGTCAGATTGAACACTGAAGCTTTCTTT.

This clonotype was seen only a few times. This chain uses TRBV13 with TRBJ2-7; no definite D call. CDR3 size: 12 residues. V lost 0 bases to trimming and J lost 7 bases, with 7 bases between them. Germline V gene data show CDR1 as PRHDT and CDR2 as FYEKMQ (reference sequence). CDR3 protein: CASSLGGWEQYF. CDR3 nucleotides: TGTGCCAGCAGCTTAGGAGGGTGGGAGCAGTACTTC.

The sample holds a few counts of this clonotype. The V gene is TRBV29-1, the J gene TRBJ2-7, with D perhaps TRBD1 (6 bases). CDR3 length equals 12 residues. Germline-derived CDR1 and CDR2 are SQVTM and ANQGSEA. V dropped 5 bases and J dropped 2 bases, with 10 bases sitting between them. The CDR3 sequence: CSVSRGTYEQYF. The CDR3 bases are TGCAGCGTTTCCAGGGGTACCTACGAGCAGTACTTC.

This clonotype has more than one count but fewer than ten. V gene TRBV12-3 or TRBV12-4 combines with J gene TRBJ1-6, with D maybe TRBD1 (5 bases). The ends were cut back, 2 bases at V and 2 bases at J, with 7 bases in the middle. This CDR3 has 15 residues. The CDR3 nucleotides are TGTGCCAGCAGTTTAAGGGGAGCCTATAATTCACCCCTCCACTTT. It codes for CASSLRGAYNSPLHF.

This chain connects TRBV3-1 to TRBJ2-1; 7 nucleotides agree with TRBD2. This CDR3 is 15 amino acids long. Germline-derived CDR1 and CDR2 are LGHDT and YNNKEL (reference sequence). Trimming at V came to 0 bases and at J to 4 bases, leaving 3 bases not matched to a gene. The CDR3 is CASSQETSIYNEQFF. CDR3 DNA: TGTGCCAGCAGCCAAGAGACTAGCATTTACAATGAGCAGTTCTTC.

The chain carries TRBV7-2 and TRBJ2-7; perhaps TRBD2 as D (8 bases). Germline V gene lookup returns CDR1 SGHTA and CDR2 FQGNSA. V lost 4 bases, J lost 4 bases, and 14 bases lay in between. This CDR3 has 14 amino acids. The DNA of the CDR3 is TGTGCCAGCAGCTCCCGGGAGGGGGCGTACGAGCAGTACTTC. Protein sequence: CASSSREGAYEQYF.

J is TRBJ2-3 and V is TRBV6-5, with a weak D call TRBD1 (5 bases). This CDR3 contains 18 residues. V dropped 0 bases and J dropped 0 bases, with 16 bases sitting between them. Germline CDR1 is MNHEY and CDR2 is SVGAGI. The CDR3 loop is CASSYSGRPPISTDTQYF. DNA of the CDR3: TGTGCCAGCAGTTACTCGGGGCGGCCGCCGATAAGCACAGATACGCAGTATTTT.

This clonotype has a handful of counts. The chain has TRBV29-1 and TRBJ2-7, with TRBD1 identical over 10 bases. With V trimmed by 5 bases and J by 7 bases, 5 bases remained unmatched. Germline values: CDR1 SQVTM, CDR2 ANQGSEA. This CDR3 comprises 12 residues. As DNA, the CDR3 is TGCAGCGTTTCGACAGGGGGCCAGGAGCAGTACTTC. This sequence encodes CSVSTGGQEQYF.

This chain connects TRBV3-1 to TRBJ1-1; D might be TRBD1 (6 bases). CDR3 length equals 13 residues. The V end lost 2 bases, the J end lost 6 bases, and 10 bases lay between the germline ends. Germline CDR1 is LGHDT and CDR2 is YNNKEL (reference sequence). This CDR3 is CASSQTGLAEAFF. The CDR3 nucleotides are TGTGCCAGCAGCCAAACAGGGCTCGCTGAAGCTTTCTTT.

In its sample, this clonotype was seen many times. The V gene is TRBV7-3, the J gene TRBJ2-1; D perhaps matches TRBD2 (6 bases). Germline V gives CDR1 SGHTA, CDR2 FQGTGA. The V and J ends lost 4 bases and 0 bases respectively, with 10 bases between them. This CDR3 has 15 amino acids. CDR3 bases: TGTGCCAGCAGCTCTAGCGCTAGCTCCTACAATGAGCAGTTCTTC. Its translation: CASSSSASSYNEQFF.

The J gene is TRBJ2-3, the V gene TRBV28; 13 nucleotides align to TRBD2. Germline trimming cut 6 bases from V and 1 base from J; bases unmatched to any gene: 10. The CDR3 is made up of 18 amino acids. The germline gives CDR1 MDHEN, CDR2 SYDVKM. The CDR3 loop is CASSRTSGSILGTDTQYF. CDR3 nucleotide sequence: TGTGCCAGCAGCCGGACTAGCGGGAGTATACTTGGCACAGATACGCAGTATTTT. The full variable domain, with the rest looked up from reference TRBV28 and TRBJ2-3, is DVKVTQSSRYLVKRTGEKVFLECVQDMDHENMFWYRQDPGLGLRLIYFSYDVKMKEKGDIPEGYSVSREKKERFSLILESASTNQTSMYLCASSRTSGSILGTDTQYFGPGTRLTVL.

This clonotype was observed a handful of times. The chain is built from TRBV5-1 and TRBJ1-2; possibly TRBD1 for D (5 bases). The CDR3 runs 14 residues. Germline assignment: CDR1 SGHRS and CDR2 YFSETQ. V was shortened by 0 bases and J by 4 bases, with 10 bases between the two germline ends. In DNA, the CDR3 is TGCGCCAGCAGCTTGGCGGCAGGGCTCTATGGCTACACCTTC. It translates to CASSLAAGLYGYTF.

This clonotype occurred a few times. The gene calls are TRBV20-1 and TRBJ2-7; D possibly corresponds to TRBD2 (6 bases). Germline V lookup: CDR1 DFQATT, CDR2 SNEGSKA (reference sequence). The CDR3 is made up of 14 amino acids. V was cut by 0 bases and J by 7 bases, with 16 bases left in between. CDR3 nucleotide sequence: TGCAGTGCTAGAGATCCCCGGGGGACTGCTGAGCAGTACTTC. Translation gives CSARDPRGTAEQYF.

This clonotype was seen more than once but under ten times. V usage is TRBV18 and J usage is TRBJ1-1; D unresolved. V lost 1 base and J 5 bases, leaving 11 bases between the germline ends. The CDR3 extends over 14 amino acids. CDR1 KGHSH and CDR2 LQKENI come from the germline V gene. This CDR3 is CASSPLGLGTEAFF. CDR3 in DNA: TGTGCCAGCTCACCACTGGGCCTGGGAACTGAAGCTTTCTTT.

The genes are TRBV6-2 or TRBV6-3 and TRBJ1-1; D may be TRBD1 (5 bases). V dropped 2 bases and J dropped 1 base, with 17 bases sitting between them. The CDR3 length is 17 residues. CDR1 and CDR2 from the germline V gene are MNHEY and SVGEGT. In DNA form, the CDR3 reads TGTGCCAGCAGTTACAGGACAAGTGGCCCCCCGAACACTGAAGCTTTCTTT. Translated: CASSYRTSGPPNTEAFF.

The rearrangement joins TRBV12-3 or TRBV12-4 to TRBJ2-1; TRBD2 agrees at 12 bases. V lost 4 bases and J lost 0; bases outside the gene matches: 16. This CDR3 comprises 21 residues. The CDR3, as DNA: TGTGCCAGCAGTTCGCTAGCGGGAGGGCAACCAACGATTAGCTCCTACAATGAGCAGTTCTTC. The encoded protein is CASSSLAGGQPTISSYNEQFF.

The chain joins TRBV12-3 or TRBV12-4 to TRBJ2-7; maybe TRBD2 (6 bases). CDR3 length: 14 amino acids. The V end was cut by 5 bases, the J end by 7 bases, with 18 bases between. The CDR3 coding sequence is TGTGCCAGCAGTGTAACCGGGACTCCCCTAGAGCAGTACTTC. This gives the protein CASSVTGTPLEQYF.

The chain recombines TRBV4-1 with TRBJ1-1; possibly TRBD1 for D (5 bases). This CDR3 comprises 16 residues. Germline V gives CDR1 MGHRA, CDR2 YSYEKL. V gave up 4 bases and J gave up 6 bases, with 21 bases separating them. The CDR3 region has the DNA TGCGCCAGCAGCCGCCCCTCCGGCCAAGGGGCCGCTGAAGCTTTCTTT. Residues: CASSRPSGQGAAEAFF.

This clonotype has at least ten counts. The J gene is TRBJ2-5, the V gene TRBV10-3, with D perhaps matching TRBD1 or TRBD2 (5 bases each). Trimming took 9 bases from V and 1 from J, leaving 15 bases between them. Germline-derived CDR1 and CDR2 are ENHRY and SYGVKD. This CDR3 is 14 amino acids long. This CDR3 is CAMGETGTQETQYF. CDR3 coding DNA: TGTGCCATGGGGGAGACGGGAACCCAAGAGACCCAGTACTTC.

The chain links TRBV7-2 to TRBJ2-1; 9 bases match TRBD2. J lost 5 bases, V lost 6 bases, and 8 bases had no gene match. The CDR3 consists of 15 residues. Germline V gives CDR1 SGHTA, CDR2 FQGNSA. The CDR3 loop is CASRPLAGWDNEQFF. CDR3 nucleotides: TGTGCCAGCAGGCCACTAGCGGGTTGGGACAATGAGCAGTTCTTC.

The V call is TRBV9, the J call TRBJ2-6; unclear D gene. This CDR3 is built from 15 residues. Per the germline V gene, CDR1 is SGDLS and CDR2 is YYNGEE. The V end lost 0 bases, the J end lost 3 bases, and 7 bases lay between the germline ends. The CDR3 DNA follows: TGTGCCAGCAGCGTAGGTTTGGGTGGGGCCAACGTCCTGACTTTC. It encodes CASSVGLGGANVLTF.

This clonotype has ten or more counts. V is TRBV20-1 and J is TRBJ2-2; the D is unclear. Germline-derived CDR1 and CDR2 are DFQATT and SNEGSKA (reference sequence). The CDR3 loop spans 15 amino acids. V was clipped by 0 bases and J by 4 bases, with 12 bases between them. CDR3 sequence: CSARDSVRPTGELFF. The CDR3 DNA reads TGCAGTGCTAGAGATTCGGTCAGGCCCACCGGGGAGCTGTTTTTT.

The table lists this clonotype with a few counts. The genes are TRBV7-8 and TRBJ2-1; weak D call: TRBD2 (6 bases). This CDR3 comprises 16 residues. Per the germline V gene, CDR1 is SGHVS and CDR2 is FQNEAQ. Trimming removed 2 bases from V and 10 bases from J, with 21 bases in between. CDR3 amino acids: CASSLQTRGLLREQFF. CDR3 DNA sequence: TGTGCCAGCAGCTTACAGACTAGGGGTCTACTAAGGGAGCAGTTCTTC.

This clonotype showed up just a few times. The rearrangement links TRBV4-3 to TRBJ2-7, with 9 bases fitting TRBD2. The CDR3 has 15 residues. Per the germline V gene, CDR1 is LGHNA and CDR2 is YSLEER. J gave up 3 bases and V 0 bases, and 3 bases lay outside the gene matches. Here the CDR3 DNA reads TGCGCCAGCAGCCAAGAGCGGGAGGGCCTCTACGAGCAGTACTTC. As protein: CASSQEREGLYEQYF.

A word on this clonotype: Being one base from a much bigger clone, this may be a read error. This chain's CDR3 is CGARDTGTDTQYF. CDR3 DNA: TGCGGTGCTAGAGATACAGGGACAGATACGCAGTATTTT. V usage is TRBV20-1 and J usage is TRBJ2-3, with D maybe TRBD1 (6 bases). The CDR3 sequence is 13 residues long. In germline, CDR1 is DFQATT, CDR2 SNEGSKA (reference sequence).

This clonotype came up a few times. This chain joins TRBV4-2 and TRBJ2-1; no clear D gene. V dropped 0 bases and J dropped 1 base, with 7 bases sitting between them. The CDR3 spans 15 residues. Germline assignment: CDR1 LGHNA and CDR2 YNFKEQ. The DNA of the CDR3 is TGTGCCAGCAGCCAAGAGGCTAGATCCTACAATGAGCAGTTCTTC. This encodes CASSQEARSYNEQFF.